This T cell receptor (beta chain) was found in a study of response to subunit inactivated influenza vaccine. TCRdb re-called the RT-PCR reads through MiXCR, storing one row per CDR3 protein. The sample shows over 650,000 distinct CDR3 sequences, 18% of them seen only once. V was shortened by 6 bases and J by 3 bases, with 11 bases between the two germline ends. The CDR3 loop spans 13 amino acids. The germline V gene encodes CDR1 MDHEN and CDR2 SYDVKM. The source is a man aged 45-65 years who received an inactivated influenza vaccine. The V gene is TRBV28, the J gene TRBJ2-5; a weak D match, TRBD2 (5 bases). Specimen: PBMCs from blood, collected less than 6 days after vaccination. CDR3 protein: CASSYREKETQYF. The CDR3 DNA reads TGTGCCAGCAGCTACCGGGAAAAAGAGACCCAGTACTTC.